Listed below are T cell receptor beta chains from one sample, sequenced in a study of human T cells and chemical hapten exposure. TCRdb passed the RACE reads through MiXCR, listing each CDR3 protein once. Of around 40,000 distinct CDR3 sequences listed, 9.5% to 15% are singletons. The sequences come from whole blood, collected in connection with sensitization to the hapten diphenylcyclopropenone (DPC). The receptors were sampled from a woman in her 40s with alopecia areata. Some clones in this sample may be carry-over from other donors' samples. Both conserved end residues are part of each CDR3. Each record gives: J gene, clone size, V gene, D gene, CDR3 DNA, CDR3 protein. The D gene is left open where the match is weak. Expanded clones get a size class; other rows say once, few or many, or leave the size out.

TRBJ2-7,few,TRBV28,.,TGTGCCAGCAGCCCGCAAGGTTGGGAGCAGTACTTC,CASSPQGWEQYF
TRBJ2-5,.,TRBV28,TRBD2,TGTGCCAGCAGCCCCCCGGGGGGAGTCGAGACCCAGTACTTC,CASSPPGGVETQYF
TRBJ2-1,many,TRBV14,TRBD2,TGTGCCAGCAGCCAAGAACGTACACTAGCGGGATTGGGGCAGTTCTTC,CASSQERTLAGLGQFF
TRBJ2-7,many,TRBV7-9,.,TGTGCCAGCAGCCACCGGGGCCCAAACCCTTACGAGCAGTACTTC,CASSHRGPNPYEQYF
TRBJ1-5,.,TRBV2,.,TGTGCCAGCAGTGAAGGTGTTTACAATCAGCCCCAGCATTTT,CASSEGVYNQPQHF
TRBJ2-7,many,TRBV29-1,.,TGCAGCGTTGAGCGCGGGGTAGGCGAGCAGTACTTC,CSVERGVGEQYF
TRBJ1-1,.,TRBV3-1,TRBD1,TGTGCCAGCAGCCAAGCGGACAGGGACGCTTTCTTT,CASSQADRDAFF
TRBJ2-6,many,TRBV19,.,TGTGCCAGTAGGACTGGTACTGGGGCCAACGTCCTGACTTTC,CASRTGTGANVLTF
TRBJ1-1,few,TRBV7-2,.,TGTGCCAGCAGCCCTGGGAGTTGGAGAACTGAAGCTTTCTTT,CASSPGSWRTEAFF
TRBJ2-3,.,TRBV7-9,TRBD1,TGTGCCAGCAGCCCCCGCCGGGACAGCCCTACAGATACGCAGTATTTT,CASSPRRDSPTDTQYF
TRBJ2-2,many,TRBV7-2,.,TGTGCCAGCAGCGACAACAGGTTCACCCCGCCGGAGCTGTTTTTT,CASSDNRFTPPELFF
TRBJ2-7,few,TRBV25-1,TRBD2,TGTGCCAGCAGTGCGCTAGGGCGGGAGTCTTGGGAGAGCTACTACGAGCAGTACTTC,CASSALGRESWESYYEQYF
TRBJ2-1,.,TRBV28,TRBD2,TGTGCCAGCAGCCGTCCGTTAGCGGGAGGGCCGCAGAATGAGCAGTTCTTC,CASSRPLAGGPQNEQFF
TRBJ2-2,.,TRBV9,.,TGTGCCAGCAGCGTAGCCGCGCAGGGCGGCACCGGGGAGCTGTTTTTT,CASSVAAQGGTGELFF
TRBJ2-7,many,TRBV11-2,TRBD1,TGTGCCAGCAGCCAGGACAGGAGGCCCGAGCAGTACTTC,CASSQDRRPEQYF
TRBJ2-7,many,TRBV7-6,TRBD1,TGTGCCAGCAGCCTAACAGGGGGCTACGAGCAGTACTTC,CASSLTGGYEQYF
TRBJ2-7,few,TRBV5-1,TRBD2,TGCGCCAGCAGCCCTAGCGGGACCTACGAGCAGTACTTC,CASSPSGTYEQYF
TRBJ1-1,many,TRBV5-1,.,TGCGCCAGCAGCTTCTTGGCAATGAACACTGAAGCTTTCTTT,CASSFLAMNTEAFF
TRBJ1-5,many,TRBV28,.,TGTGCCAGCATAGCGGGGGGGCCCAGCAATCAGCCCCAGCATTTT,CASIAGGPSNQPQHF
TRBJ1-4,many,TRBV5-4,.,TGTGCCAGCAGCACCGGGACGGCTAATGAAAAACTGTTTTTT,CASSTGTANEKLFF
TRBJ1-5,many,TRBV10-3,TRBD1,TGTGCCATCAGTGAGTCGGGACAGGCTTCACAAGCCCAGCATTTT,CAISESGQASQAQHF
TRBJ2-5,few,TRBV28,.,TGTGCCAGCAGTTCCGGGTTGGGGCGGGAGACCCAGTACTTC,CASSSGLGRETQYF
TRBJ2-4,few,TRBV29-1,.,TGCAGCGTTTTGGTAGGCGTAGCCAAAAACATTCAGTACTTC,CSVLVGVAKNIQYF
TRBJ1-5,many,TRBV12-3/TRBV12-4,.,TGTGCCAGCAGTTGGGGGCCAGGGGAGGTTCAGCCCCAGCATTTT,CASSWGPGEVQPQHF
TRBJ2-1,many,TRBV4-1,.,TGCGCCAGCAGCCACAACACAGGGAACAATGAGCAGTTCTTC,CASSHNTGNNEQFF
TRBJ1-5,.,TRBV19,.,TGTGCCAGTAGTATAGTAGGAATCGGTCAGCCCCAGCATTTT,CASSIVGIGQPQHF
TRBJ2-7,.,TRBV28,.,TGTGCCAGCAGTTTCCCAGGGAGCTCCTACGAGCAGTACTTC,CASSFPGSSYEQYF
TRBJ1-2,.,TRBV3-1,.,TGTGCCAGCAGCCTTCAGGGAGCTAACTATGGCTACACCTTC,CASSLQGANYGYTF
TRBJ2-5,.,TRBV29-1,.,TGCAGCGTTGCGGAGGATACAGAGACCCAGTACTTC,CSVAEDTETQYF
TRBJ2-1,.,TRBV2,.,TGTGCCAGCATGAGTGGGGAGGACAATGAGCAGTTCTTC,CASMSGEDNEQFF
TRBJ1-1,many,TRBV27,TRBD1,TGTGCCAGCAGTCCTTCCGGGACAGGGGATTTGAACACTGAAGCTTTCTTT,CASSPSGTGDLNTEAFF
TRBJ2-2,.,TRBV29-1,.,TGCAGCGCGACACCCGCCGCCGGGGAGCTGTTTTTT,CSATPAAGELFF
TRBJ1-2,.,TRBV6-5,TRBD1,TGTGCCACCACAGGGGGCAGCTATGGCTACACCTTC,CATTGGSYGYTF
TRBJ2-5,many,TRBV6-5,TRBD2,TGTGCCAGCAGCCAGACTAGCGGGGGTCTCCAAGAGACCCAGTACTTC,CASSQTSGGLQETQYF
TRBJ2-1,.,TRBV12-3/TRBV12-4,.,TGTGCCAGCAGTTTACTCCTAAACAATGAGCAGTTCTTC,CASSLLLNNEQFF
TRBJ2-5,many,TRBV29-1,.,TGCAGCGTTGTCGAATGGGAGACCCAGTACTTC,CSVVEWETQYF
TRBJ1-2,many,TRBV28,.,TGTGCCAGCAGTTTGGTCAGGCTAGACTATGGCTACACCTTC,CASSLVRLDYGYTF
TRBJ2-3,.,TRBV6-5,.,TGTGCCAGCAGTTACCAGTTCACAGATACGCAGTATTTT,CASSYQFTDTQYF
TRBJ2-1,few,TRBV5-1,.,TGCGCCAGCAGCTTTATCACCAAAAATGAGCAGTTCTTC,CASSFITKNEQFF
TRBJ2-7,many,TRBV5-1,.,TGCGCCAGCAGCACGACTAGTAACTACGAGCAGTACTTC,CASSTTSNYEQYF
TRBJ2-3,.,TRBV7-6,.,TGTGCCAGCAGCTTAGCATCCGGGATGCCAGGGTTTGGTACGCAGTATTTT,CASSLASGMPGFGTQYF
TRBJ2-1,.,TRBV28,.,TGTGCCAGCAGTTTGTGGGCGGGTTACAATGAGCAGTTCTTC,CASSLWAGYNEQFF
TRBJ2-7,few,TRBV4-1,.,TGCGCCAGCAGCCAACCTTTATCCGGCCGGGAGCAGTACTTC,CASSQPLSGREQYF
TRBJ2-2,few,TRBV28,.,TGTGCCAGCAGTGGACCGGGAATGAACGCCGGGGAGCTGTTTTTT,CASSGPGMNAGELFF
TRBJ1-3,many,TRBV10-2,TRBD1,TGCGCCAGCAGTGAGTTTCAGGGGGCGGATTTTAACACCATATATTTT,CASSEFQGADFNTIYF
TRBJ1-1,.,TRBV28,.,TGTGCCAGCAGTTTTTCTTTTGAAGCTTTCTTT,CASSFSFEAFF
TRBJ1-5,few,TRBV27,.,TGTGCCAGCAGTTTCCAAAATAATCAGCCCCAGCATTTT,CASSFQNNQPQHF
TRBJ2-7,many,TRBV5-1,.,TGCGCCAGCAGCGACCCCTCCGAGCAGTACTTC,CASSDPSEQYF
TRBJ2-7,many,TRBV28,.,TGTGCCAGCACCCTATGGGGCGGCGAGCAGTACTTC,CASTLWGGEQYF
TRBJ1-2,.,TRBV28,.,TGTGCCAGCAGACAAGGGGAGCCACTTAACTATGGCTACACCTTC,CASRQGEPLNYGYTF
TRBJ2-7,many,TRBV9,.,TGTGCCAGCAGCCCAGGGCTCTCCTACGAGCAGTACTTC,CASSPGLSYEQYF
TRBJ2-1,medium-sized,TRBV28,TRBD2,TGTGCCACAGGAGCGGGGGCCTACAATGAGCAGTTCTTC,CATGAGAYNEQFF
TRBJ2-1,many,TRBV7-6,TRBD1,TGTGCCAGCAGCCTCACCCAGGGGGCGCGGAATGAGCAGTTCTTC,CASSLTQGARNEQFF
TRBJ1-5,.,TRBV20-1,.,TGCAGTGCTAGTCTGCTGAATGGCAATCAGCCCCAGCATTTT,CSASLLNGNQPQHF